The 7 T cell receptor beta chains below all came from one sample that was sequenced in a study of PD-1 blockade in classical Hodgkin lymphoma. Every patient experienced relapse after autologous stem cell transplantation, and brentuximab vedotin exposure varied. TCRdb's copy holds only in-frame clones and misses some; the assay was immunoSEQ multiplex PCR. The data show 40,000 to 45,000 clones, with approximately 64% seen just once and 3% held by the top ten. The source was peripheral blood mononuclear cells (PBMCs), collected at baseline. These receptors originate from a human donor with classical Hodgkin lymphoma.

V usage is TRBV7-2 and J usage is TRBJ2-1, with 8 bases aligning to TRBD2. J lost 0 bases, V lost 3 bases, and 7 bases had no gene match. CDR3 length equals 17 residues. Looked up from germline, CDR1 is SGHTA and CDR2 is FQGNSA. Here the CDR3 DNA reads TGTGCCAGCAGCTTTCCCTCAAGCGGGAGCTCCTACAATGAGCAGTTCTTC. Its translation: CASSFPSSGSSYNEQFF.

This chain connects TRBV7-6 to TRBJ1-5; the D is unclear. Trimming took off 4 bases at V and 5 bases at J, with 12 bases between the two ends. There are 14 residues in the CDR3. CDR1 is SGHVS and CDR2 is FNYEAQ in the germline V gene. The CDR3 DNA is TGTGCCAGCAGCTCAGGCCCAGATTATCAGCCCCAGCATTTT. Its translation is CASSSGPDYQPQHF. Full variable domain (rest looked up from reference TRBV7-6 and TRBJ1-5): GAGVSQSPRYKVTKRGQDVALRCDPISGHVSLYWYRQALGQGPEFLTYFNYEAQQDKSGLPNDRFSAERPEGSISTLTIQRTEQRDSAMYRCASSSGPDYQPQHFGDGTRLSIL.

This clone was counted once. The genes are TRBV7-6 and TRBJ2-5; 7 nucleotides match TRBD2. Unmatched junction bases numbered 17, after V lost 7 bases and J lost 9 bases. The CDR3 spans 15 residues. Germline CDR1 SGHVS, CDR2 FNYEAQ. The DNA of the CDR3 is TGTGCCAGCACCCCAACCTCTAGCGGCTTAACGGCCCAGTACTTC. As protein: CASTPTSSGLTAQYF.

This chain uses TRBV5-1 with TRBJ1-2; D is undetermined. Germline-derived CDR1 and CDR2 are SGHRS and YFSETQ. There are 14 residues in the CDR3. The V end lost 4 bases, the J end lost 4 bases, and 14 bases lay between the germline ends. The CDR3 bases are TGCGCCAGCAGCCCTGGCGGGGTTGGCTATGGCTACACCTTC. Protein sequence: CASSPGGVGYGYTF.

The V call is TRBV28, the J call TRBJ1-1; the D gene is possibly TRBD1 (5 bases). This CDR3 has 15 amino acids. Germline loops: CDR1 MDHEN, CDR2 SYDVKM. Trimming left V 8 bases short and J 6 bases short, with 22 bases between. CDR3 protein: CASGYPDRAFAEAFF. The CDR3 DNA follows: TGTGCCAGCGGATATCCCGACAGAGCTTTTGCTGAAGCTTTCTTT. The full variable domain, completed using reference TRBV28 and TRBJ1-1, is DVKVTQSSRYLVKRTGEKVFLECVQDMDHENMFWYRQDPGLGLRLIYFSYDVKMKEKGDIPEGYSVSREKKERFSLILESASTNQTSMYLCASGYPDRAFAEAFFGQGTRLTVV.

The J gene is TRBJ1-1, the V gene TRBV19; D may be TRBD1 (6 bases). Trimming shortened V by 6 bases and J by 0 bases, and 14 bases separated the two germline ends. The CDR3 extends over 15 amino acids. Germline CDR1 and CDR2: LNHDA and SQIVND (reference sequence). CDR3 sequence reads: CASSQPGQLNTEAFF. In DNA form, the CDR3 reads TGTGCCAGTAGCCAACCCGGACAGCTGAACACTGAAGCTTTCTTT.

The chain links TRBV28 to TRBJ1-4; 10 nucleotides match TRBD1. Looked up from germline, CDR1 is MDHEN and CDR2 is SYDVKM. The CDR3 sequence is 21 residues long. V gave up 4 bases and J gave up 3 bases; unmatched junction bases: 20. CDR3 DNA: TGTGCCAGCAGTTGTGATTTCGGGACAGGGGAATGTTTAGAGTCTAATGAAAAACTGTTTTTT. Amino acids: CASSCDFGTGECLESNEKLFF.